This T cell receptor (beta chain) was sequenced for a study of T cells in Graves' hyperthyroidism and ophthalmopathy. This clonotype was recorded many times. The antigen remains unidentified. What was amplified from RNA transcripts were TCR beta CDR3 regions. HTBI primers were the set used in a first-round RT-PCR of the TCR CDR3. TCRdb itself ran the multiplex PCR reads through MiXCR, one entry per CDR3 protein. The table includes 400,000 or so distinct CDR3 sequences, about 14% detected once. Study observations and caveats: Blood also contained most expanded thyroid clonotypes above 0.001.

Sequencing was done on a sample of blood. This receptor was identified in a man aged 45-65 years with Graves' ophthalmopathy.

The CDR3 nucleotides are TGTGCCAGCAGCTTGATAGAATCCTACAATGAGCAGTTCTTC. Encoded protein: CASSLIESYNEQFF. The chain uses TRBV7-8 and TRBJ2-1; no clear D. The CDR3 consists of 14 residues. V was pared by 3 bases and J by 1 base, with 7 bases between. Per germline, CDR1 SGHVS and CDR2 FQNEAQ. The full variable domain, its missing parts supplied by reference TRBV7-8 and TRBJ2-1, is GAGVSQSPRYKVAKRGQDVALRCDPISGHVSLFWYQQALGQGPEFLTYFQNEAQLDKSGLPSDRFFAERPEGSVSTLKIQRTQQEDSAVYLCASSLIESYNEQFFGPGTRLTVL.